A single T cell receptor beta chain is shown here with its context. Original analysis: The assay estimated nucleated cells by amplifying reference gene primers. TCRdb keeps only in-frame clones here, not all; method: immunoSEQ multiplex PCR. V, J and clone size were drawn from that table, and D and trimming were deduced from the DNA. The sample holds 100,000 to 150,000 clones, 85% to 90% seen once. These data originate in a study of blood T cell repertoires in COVID-19. Study context: From the United States, Italy and Spain came samples of acute and convalescent COVID-19.

CDR3 length: 14 residues. Germline CDR1 is GTSNPN and CDR2 is SVGIG (reference sequence). Unmatched junction bases numbered 5, after V lost 2 bases and J lost 1 base. The clonotype comes from a man between 65 and 80 years old with active or convalescent COVID-19. The sequenced sample was peripheral blood. The V call is TRBV30, the J call TRBJ2-7; 7 bases are shared with TRBD2. CDR3 in amino acids: CAWSLAGASYEQYF. The CDR3 DNA reads TGTGCCTGGAGTTTGGCGGGAGCTTCCTACGAGCAGTACTTC.